This is a list of T cell receptor beta chains from one sample in a study of blood T cells in healthy people across ages. Each CDR3 protein gets one entry after TCRdb re-called the 5' RACE reads with MiXCR. The table has over 1.5 million distinct CDR3 sequences, roughly 52% seen once. Input material: blood. The receptors here all came from a woman aged 35 to 49 in good health. Each CDR3 is given with its conserved first and last residue. Fields, in order: CDR3 DNA, CDR3 protein, J gene, V gene, clone size, D gene. The D gene is left open where the match is weak. Some rows mark clone size as missing; the rest say once, few, many or name a class of expanded clone.

TGTGCCAGCAGTGACGGGCGGAGCTCCTACAATGAGCAGTTCTTC	CASSDGRSSYNEQFF	TRBJ2-1	TRBV2	few	.
TGCGCCAGCAGCCAAGAGTTTCCGACAGGGGGCGACACAGATACGCAGTATTTT	CASSQEFPTGGDTDTQYF	TRBJ2-3	TRBV4-3	.	TRBD1
TGTGCCAGCAGCTCTACACAGGGGGCAGGTGAAAAACTGTTTTTT	CASSSTQGAGEKLFF	TRBJ1-4	TRBV7-3	.	TRBD1
TGTGCCAGCAGTGATTGGTTGGAGAGCAATCAGCCCCAGCATTTT	CASSDWLESNQPQHF	TRBJ1-5	TRBV2	.	.
TGTGCCAGCAGCTCCGGGACTAGCGGGGTTAGCACAGATACGCAGTATTTT	CASSSGTSGVSTDTQYF	TRBJ2-3	TRBV7-3	.	TRBD2
TGTGCCAGCAGTACCACACCGTATGGCTACACCTTC	CASSTTPYGYTF	TRBJ1-2	TRBV6-2/TRBV6-3	once	.
TGTGCCAGCAGCCCAGGACTAGCCCACACAGATACGCAGTATTTT	CASSPGLAHTDTQYF	TRBJ2-3	TRBV7-2	many	TRBD2
TGTGCCAGCAGCCTCAGCTTGGGGCCTAACTATGGCTACACCTTC	CASSLSLGPNYGYTF	TRBJ1-2	TRBV13	few	.
TGTGCCAGTTCTGGGCTTAATTCACCCCTCCACTTT	CASSGLNSPLHF	TRBJ1-6	TRBV27	.	.
TGTGCCAGCAGCTTTATCCCGGGACAGAGGAACACTGAAGCTTTCTTT	CASSFIPGQRNTEAFF	TRBJ1-1	TRBV5-6	.	TRBD1
TGTGCCAGCAGCTTACTCTCGGGGCGGGGGGGGCAAGAGACCCAGTACTTC	CASSLLSGRGGQETQYF	TRBJ2-5	TRBV7-2	.	TRBD2
TGTGCCAGCAGCGAACGACTAGCGGGGGGGCGAGAGCAGTACTTC	CASSERLAGGREQYF	TRBJ2-5	TRBV11-2	.	TRBD2